The clone carrying this T cell receptor beta chain has a handful of counts. The antigen is undetermined. This record belongs to a study of siplizumab effects on memory and regulatory T cells. Trimming cost V 7 bases and J 1 base; bases outside gene matches: 8. CDR1 SGHRS and CDR2 YFSETQ come from the germline V gene. CDR3 size: 14 residues. TCR templates numbering 80,000 to 100,000 were assayed per sample. The data were produced by immunoSEQ multiplex PCR, yet TCRdb's version contains in-frame clones alone and is incomplete. The table lists some 100,000 clones, about 90% of them singletons. Study-wide points: Where siplizumab was present, mappable alloreactive CD4+ clones averaged about 67% Treg-derived, compared with 25% to 30% in controls. Sequences below about 10^-5 frequency were poorly captured, and few alloreactive clones mapped to unstimulated subsets. Phenotypic classification as naive or memory proved unattainable for roughly 75-97% of proliferating CD4+ or CD8+ clones.

The chain carries TRBV5-1 and TRBJ2-7; 7 bases fit TRBD1. Sequences were obtained from Tregs sorted from blood. The clonotype originates from a human donor in good health. The CDR3 DNA reads TGCGCCAGCCGCCTGAGGGACAGTTCCTACGAGCAGTACTTC. This codes for CASRLRDSSYEQYF.